The entry below describes one T cell receptor beta chain. Profiled with immunoSEQ multiplex PCR; TCRdb holds only in-frame clones, not every one. In the table there are approximately 330,000 clones, more than 85% of which are singletons. The CDR3 extends over 12 amino acids. The ends were cut back, 6 bases at V and 1 base at J, with 6 bases in the middle. Specified time point: blood from clinic visit 5 months post-surgery; TSC patient then seizure free. These data are taken from a study of brain T cells in children with intractable seizures. This clonotype was sampled from a boy in the first two years of life with tuberous sclerosis and intractable seizures. Source: peripheral blood, taken less than 6 months after surgery. This rearrangement joins TRBV12-3 or TRBV12-4 to TRBJ1-1; D is unresolved. The CDR3 sequence: CASRMGNTEAFF. The CDR3 nucleotides are TGTGCCAGCAGGATGGGGAACACTGAAGCTTTCTTT.